This entry is about one TCR beta chain. The antigen is not known. This sample is drawn from a study of cytomegalovirus exposure and HLA in healthy donors. With V trimmed by 6 bases and J by 8 bases, 13 bases remained unmatched. This CDR3 comprises 15 residues. CDR1 and CDR2 (germline): LGHNA, YNFKEQ. Study-wide findings and caveats: Reports credit the classifier with highly specific, highly sensitive diagnosis of cytomegalovirus status. There were some public TCRs occurring in many donors, but most TCR sequences were rare.

Only in-frame clones appear in the TCRdb table, and some are missing; sequencing was by immunoSEQ multiplex PCR. The repertoire consists of some 83,000 clones, with approximately 93% occurring once and the leading ten covering more than 3%. The origin of this receptor is a woman in her late teens or twenties in good health and CMV-seropositive. The gene calls are TRBV4-2 and TRBJ1-2; 9 bases are shared with TRBD1. The source material was PBMCs. The CDR3 is CASSRLGQGSRGYTF. CDR3 DNA: TGTGCCAGCAGTCGCCTCGGACAGGGGTCTAGGGGCTACACCTTC.